This T cell receptor beta chain was captured by sequencing in a study of CD8 T cells in Susac syndrome. After extraction with the RNeasy kit, roughly 0.5 to 1 ug of the RNA was reverse transcribed using random hexamers. The method of amplification for TCR beta CDR3 was immunoSEQ multiplex PCR, covering 54 Vbeta and 13 Jbeta. TCRdb re-called the immunoSEQ multiplex PCR reads through MiXCR, storing one row per CDR3 protein. Among roughly 130,000 distinct CDR3 sequences listed, 90% to 95% were seen once. Between the trimmed V and J ends, which lost 1 base and 5 bases, there was a span of 13 bases. The germline V gene encodes CDR1 SGHDT and CDR2 YYEEEE. CDR3 length equals 15 residues. About this clonotype itself: Its cognate antigen is unknown.

Points from the study as a whole: Individuals included in the TCR sequencing and HLA analysis were acknowledged by the study to be relatively few in number.

The T cells that were sequenced for TCR beta were CD8+ and CD4+ cells from blood. Negative isolation yielded the CD8+ and CD4+ T cells, while FACS enriched the TEMRA cells. The chain joins TRBV5-6 to TRBJ1-5; D is possibly TRBD1 (6 bases). The sequence derives from a human donor with multiple sclerosis. The source material was CD4+ T cells from PBMCs. The CDR3 bases are TGTGCCAGCAGCTTGCATAACAGGGCCCATCAGCCCCAGCATTTT. It yields the protein CASSLHNRAHQPQHF. The variable domain in full, completed from reference TRBV5-6 and TRBJ1-5, reads DAGVTQSPTHLIKTRGQQVTLRCSPKSGHDTVSWYQQALGQGPQFIFQYYEEEERQRGNFPDRFSGHQFPNYSSELNVNALLLGDSALYLCASSLHNRAHQPQHFGDGTRLSIL.